Listed below are T cell receptor beta chains from one sample, sequenced in a study of early stage breast cancer tumors. Sequenced by immunoSEQ multiplex PCR; TCRdb stores in-frame clones only, minus some. This sample has roughly 30,000 clones, with around 53% found just once. The sequencing input was breast tumor tissue. The receptor set was obtained from a person aged 45 to 60 with breast cancer. The CDR3 runs from the conserved cysteine through the conserved F or W. The D gene is left open where the match is weak. Clone size is stated in some rows and not others, as once, few, many or a class when expanded.

NA,TRBV18,TRBJ1-4,NA,CASSPWPLNEKLFF,TGTGCCAGCTCACCCTGGCCGCTCAATGAAAAACTGTTTTTT
TRBD2,TRBV5-1,TRBJ2-3,NA,CANGTSGREGPDTQYF,TGCGCCAACGGGACTAGCGGGAGGGAAGGGCCAGATACGCAGTATTTT
NA,TRBV18,TRBJ2-2,NA,CASSPRLATGELFF,TGTGCCAGCTCACCCCGGTTGGCTACCGGGGAGCTGTTTTTT
NA,TRBV18,TRBJ2-2,NA,CASSPPHRVTGELFF,TGTGCCAGCTCACCACCCCACAGGGTGACCGGGGAGCTGTTTTTT
TRBD2,TRBV2,TRBJ2-3,NA,CASALAGTDTQYF,TGTGCCAGCGCACTAGCGGGAACAGATACGCAGTATTTT
NA,TRBV30,TRBJ1-5,NA,CAWSGDNSNQPQHF,TGTGCCTGGAGCGGGGACAATAGCAATCAGCCCCAGCATTTT
TRBD2,TRBV5-5,TRBJ2-3,NA,CASSRLAGTDTQYF,TGTGCCAGCAGTCGACTAGCTGGCACAGATACGCAGTATTTT
NA,TRBV6-5,TRBJ2-5,NA,CASSKGHPQETQYF,TGTGCCAGCAGTAAGGGACACCCACAAGAGACCCAGTACTTC
TRBD2,TRBV19,TRBJ2-1,NA,CASRPSGTYNEQFF,TGTGCCAGTAGGCCTAGCGGGACCTACAATGAGCAGTTCTTC
NA,TRBV11-2,TRBJ2-1,many,CASSLDGLTEQFF,TGTGCCAGCAGCTTAGATGGACTCACTGAGCAGTTCTTC
NA,TRBV11-2,TRBJ2-5,NA,CASSLVGSRVGTQYF,TGTGCCAGCAGCTTGGTCGGGAGTAGGGTTGGGACCCAGTACTTC
NA,TRBV7-8,TRBJ2-7,NA,CASSFGISYEQYF,TGTGCCAGCAGCTTCGGGATTTCCTACGAGCAGTACTTC
TRBD1,TRBV10-3,TRBJ1-4,NA,CAISDRTGEVHEKLFF,TGTGCCATCAGTGATAGAACAGGGGAGGTACATGAAAAACTGTTTTTT
TRBD1,TRBV5-6,TRBJ2-7,NA,CASSWDRATYEQYF,TGTGCCAGCAGCTGGGACAGGGCGACCTACGAGCAGTACTTC
TRBD2,TRBV4-1,TRBJ2-5,once,CASSRPGLAGVEETQYF,TGCGCCAGCAGCCGACCGGGACTAGCGGGAGTAGAAGAGACCCAGTACTTC
NA,TRBV5-8,TRBJ2-7,few,CASSLLGKARYEQYF,TGTGCCAGCAGCTTGCTGGGGAAAGCGAGATACGAGCAGTACTTC
TRBD1,TRBV7-9,TRBJ2-3,NA,CASSSTGTGNTDTQYF,TGTGCCAGCAGCTCGACCGGGACAGGGAACACAGATACGCAGTATTTT
TRBD2,TRBV7-2,TRBJ2-3,once,CASSRTSGYTDTQYF,TGTGCCAGCAGCCGGACTAGCGGGTACACAGATACGCAGTATTTT
NA,TRBV29-1,TRBJ1-3,NA,CSVEGGGNTIYF,TGCAGCGTTGAGGGAGGGGGAAACACCATATATTTT
NA,TRBV4-3,TRBJ2-3,NA,CASSQDGGSGRTDTQYF,TGCGCCAGCAGCCAAGATGGGGGGAGCGGGCGGACAGATACGCAGTATTTT
NA,TRBV7-2,TRBJ1-2,NA,CASSFSSPYRNYGYTF,TGTGCCAGCAGCTTCTCCTCCCCATATCGGAACTATGGCTACACCTTC
TRBD1,TRBV19,TRBJ2-6,NA,CASSIPPGQGAYGANVLTF,TGTGCCAGTAGTATACCACCCGGACAGGGGGCTTATGGGGCCAACGTCCTGACTTTC
NA,TRBV16,TRBJ1-2,NA,CASSQVEGDYGYTF,TGTGCCAGCAGCCAAGTTGAAGGAGACTATGGCTACACCTTC
NA,TRBV6-6,TRBJ2-1,few,CASSWTSPGYNEQFF,TGTGCCAGCAGCTGGACTTCTCCGGGGTACAATGAGCAGTTCTTC
NA,TRBV21-1,TRBJ2-5,NA,CASSKREGETQYF,TGTGCCAGCAGCAAACGGGAGGGCGAGACCCAGTACTTC
NA,TRBV7-9,TRBJ1-4,NA,CASSLGGLLNEKLFF,TGTGCCAGCAGCTTGGGGGGGCTCCTTAATGAAAAACTGTTTTTT
NA,TRBV29-1,TRBJ1-2,NA,CSGQQSYGYTF,TGCAGCGGACAGCAGAGCTATGGCTACACCTTC
NA,TRBV19,TRBJ1-1,few,CASSIGLGWSTEAFF,TGTGCCAGTAGTATAGGGTTGGGGTGGAGCACTGAAGCTTTCTTT
NA,TRBV7-8,TRBJ2-3,few,CASSASEGSDTQYF,TGTGCCAGCAGCGCCAGTGAGGGATCAGATACGCAGTATTTT
NA,TRBV7-9,TRBJ2-1,NA,CASSLAGVYGNEQFF,TGTGCCAGCAGCTTAGCCGGTGTTTATGGCAATGAGCAGTTCTTC
NA,TRBV7-9,TRBJ1-1,NA,CASRKRGEGIPNWNTEAFF,TGTGCCAGCAGAAAAAGGGGGGAAGGGATTCCTAATTGGAACACTGAAGCTTTCTTT
NA,TRBV12-5,TRBJ2-2,NA,CASGLSAGNTGELFF,TGTGCTAGTGGTTTGTCCGCGGGGAACACCGGGGAGCTGTTTTTT
NA,TRBV5-8,TRBJ2-7,NA,CASSSSGQPFYEQYF,TGTGCCAGCAGTTCAAGCGGGCAACCATTCTACGAGCAGTACTTC
NA,TRBV7-9,TRBJ1-4,NA,CASTSTRTRNEKLFF,TGTGCCAGCACCTCGACCCGGACACGGAATGAAAAACTGTTTTTT
NA,TRBV5-1,TRBJ2-2,few,CASSPAGTRSGELFF,TGCGCCAGCAGCCCCGCCGGGACAAGGAGCGGGGAGCTGTTTTTT
TRBD2,TRBV5-1,TRBJ2-3,NA,CASSLTGTSGRTRDTQYF,TGCGCCAGCAGCTTGACCGGGACTAGCGGGAGGACGCGAGATACGCAGTATTTT
NA,TRBV12-5,TRBJ2-5,NA,CASGLRETQYF,TGTGCTAGTGGTTTAAGGGAGACCCAGTACTTC
TRBD1,TRBV19,TRBJ1-4,few,CASRGQVATNEKLFF,TGTGCCAGTAGGGGACAGGTCGCAACTAATGAAAAACTGTTTTTT
NA,TRBV6-6,TRBJ2-1,NA,CASSYREFDEQFF,TGTGCCAGCAGTTACCGGGAGTTTGATGAGCAGTTCTTC
NA,TRBV18,TRBJ2-1,NA,CASSLRTGANEQFF,TGTGCCAGCTCACTCAGAACGGGGGCCAATGAGCAGTTCTTC
NA,TRBV5-1,TRBJ2-3,NA,CASSLWSTRTDTQYF,TGCGCCAGCAGCTTGTGGAGCACCCGCACAGATACGCAGTATTTT
NA,TRBV19,TRBJ1-2,NA,CAATGQDLYGYTF,TGTGCAGCCACAGGGCAGGATCTCTATGGCTACACCTTC
NA,TRBV7-2,TRBJ2-3,NA,CASSFGGGNADTQYF,TGTGCCAGCAGCTTTGGAGGGGGCAACGCAGATACGCAGTATTTT
NA,TRBV11-3,TRBJ1-5,NA,CASSLEPAGAYSNQPQHF,TGTGCCAGCAGCTTAGAACCCGCAGGGGCTTATAGCAATCAGCCCCAGCATTTT
NA,TRBV6-5,TRBJ2-2,NA,CASRLPGNTGELFF,TGTGCCAGCAGACTTCCAGGGAACACCGGGGAGCTGTTTTTT
TRBD1,TRBV29-1,TRBJ1-1,NA,CSVRGQPTEAFF,TGCAGCGTGCGGGGACAGCCCACTGAAGCTTTCTTT
TRBD1,TRBV5-4,TRBJ2-7,NA,CASSLALTGGRTYEQYF,TGTGCCAGCAGCTTAGCGCTTACAGGGGGACGCACCTACGAGCAGTACTTC
NA,TRBV10-2,TRBJ2-3,NA,CASSESTQGSDTQYF,TGCGCCAGCAGTGAGTCGACTCAGGGCTCAGATACGCAGTATTTT
TRBD1,TRBV4-1,TRBJ2-1,NA,CASSQDVPGQVYNEQFF,TGCGCCAGCAGCCAAGATGTTCCGGGACAGGTATACAATGAGCAGTTCTTC
NA,TRBV2,TRBJ2-7,NA,CASRLTGYEQYF,TGTGCCAGCAGGCTGACAGGCTACGAGCAGTACTTC
TRBD2,TRBV11-2,TRBJ2-3,few,CATSRREGLEDTQYF,TGTGCCACCAGCAGGCGGGAGGGCCTCGAAGATACGCAGTATTTT
TRBD1,TRBV19,TRBJ2-7,few,CASSPTGGSYEQYF,TGTGCCAGTAGTCCTACAGGGGGCAGCTACGAGCAGTACTTC
NA,TRBV5-4,TRBJ2-7,few,CASSPPKQYF,TGTGCCAGCAGCCCCCCCAAGCAGTACTTC
TRBD2,TRBV30,TRBJ2-7,few,CAWSPGTSGSYEQYF,TGTGCCTGGAGTCCCGGGACTAGCGGGAGTTACGAGCAGTACTTC
NA,TRBV2,TRBJ1-2,NA,CASSENYGTYGYTF,TGTGCCAGCAGTGAAAATTACGGGACCTATGGCTACACCTTC
NA,TRBV7-9,TRBJ2-7,NA,CASSPATTYEQYF,TGTGCCAGCAGCCCCGCAACGACCTACGAGCAGTACTTC